This TCR beta chain was obtained from a study of blood T cell repertoires in COVID-19 (dated by TCRdb to 2020 to 2022). As for the study more broadly: The collaborator samples originated in the United States, Italy and Spain and spanned the acute and convalescent phases of COVID-19. A de-identified subject ID, COVID-19 status, age in years and sex were almost always included in the sample metadata. Where available, HLA class I and class II types were obtained from metadata supplied by the sample provider rather than from assay-based typing. The samples were drawn from two sources: the first 160 participants of the ongoing ImmuneRACE study, and 1,200 or so subjects contributed by 6 global collaborators. A freely available public database, intended as a resource for researchers studying the immune response to SARS-CoV-2, is where the repertoires were released. Deeply sampled blood TCRbeta repertoires from subjects exposed to, actively infected with, or recovered from COVID-19 were included in the dataset. The prospective study material was composed of cDNA or gDNA derived from T cells, B-cell-depleted T cells, or PBMCs.

TCRbeta CDR3 regions were amplified from genomic DNA using the immunoSEQ Assay, a bias-controlled multiplex PCR. The authors' analysis ran thus. Within the assay, amplification of reference gene primers was used to estimate how many nucleated cells each sample contained. To quantify the absolute abundance of each unique TCRbeta CDR3 rearrangement, sequence reads were collapsed and filtered. For each sample, productive Simpson clonality was calculated as the square root of Simpson's diversity index across productive rearrangements. The clones in this table, taken by TCRdb from immuneACCESS, are in-frame only. Not every clone is retained; where verified, under half of the shortfall comes from an unresolved V gene, and the cause of the rest is unknown. The DNA gave D and trimming, while V, J and clone size come from that table. The sample contains roughly 200,000 clones, around 88% of them found a single time. Roughly 8.6% of the sample is held by the ten biggest clonotypes.

General conclusions and limits of the study: Clinical and demographic metadata were provided uncurated, with the amount varying by source and participant.

The collaborating institutions used their own protocols to collect whole blood in K2EDTA tubes. For TCRbeta analysis, collaborators shipped samples as frozen whole blood, isolated PBMCs, or DNA extracted from either of those sample types. Germline trimming: 5 bases from V, 8 bases from J; junction bases outside gene matches: 3. From the germline V gene, CDR1 is KGHDR and CDR2 is SFDVKD. The CDR3 covers 13 residues, taking in both the cysteine and the phenylalanine. The retained sequence is limited to the CDR3, 39 bases, with the frame set at the first base. With respect to this clone: The antigen this receptor binds is unknown. Base qualities are not at hand, and no much larger clone is one base apart.

The chain is assembled from TRBV24-1 and TRBJ1-2, with 11 bases matching TRBD1. The sample was peripheral blood. This TCR was recovered from a man aged 35-49 years with active or convalescent COVID-19. The DNA reads TGTGCCACCAGTGGGACAGGGGGCTTGGGCTACACCTTC. The encoded protein is CATSGTGGLGYTF.